This T cell receptor beta chain is from a study of T cell changes during pregnancy in multiple sclerosis. Germline assignment: CDR1 MNHNS and CDR2 SASEGT. The CDR3 spans 15 residues. J lost 5 bases, V lost 0 bases, and 1 base had no gene match. Repertoires were generated with immunoSEQ multiplex PCR, while TCRdb's copy carries only in-frame clones and drops some. The sample holds roughly 47,000 clones, about 88% seen once. The gene calls are TRBV6-1 and TRBJ2-4; 10 bases are a match to TRBD1. The TCR was taken from a female donor with multiple sclerosis, enrolled in a pregnancy study. The specimen comprised CD4+ T cells from peripheral blood mononuclear cells, sampled after pregnancy. The CDR3 sequence: CASSEAGTGENIQYF. The CDR3 nucleotides are TGTGCCAGCAGTGAAGCCGGGACAGGGGAAAACATTCAGTACTTC.